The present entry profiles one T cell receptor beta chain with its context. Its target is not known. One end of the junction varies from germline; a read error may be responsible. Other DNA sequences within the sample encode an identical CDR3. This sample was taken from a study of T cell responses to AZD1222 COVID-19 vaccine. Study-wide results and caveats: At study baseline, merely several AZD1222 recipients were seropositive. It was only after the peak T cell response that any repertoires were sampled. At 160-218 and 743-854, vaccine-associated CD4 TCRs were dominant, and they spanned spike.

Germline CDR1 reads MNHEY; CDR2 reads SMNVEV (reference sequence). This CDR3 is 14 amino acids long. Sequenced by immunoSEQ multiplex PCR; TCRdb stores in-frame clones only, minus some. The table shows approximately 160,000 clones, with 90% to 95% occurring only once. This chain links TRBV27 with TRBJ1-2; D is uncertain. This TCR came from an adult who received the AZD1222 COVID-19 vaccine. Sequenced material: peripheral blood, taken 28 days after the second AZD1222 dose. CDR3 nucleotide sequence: TGTGCTAGCAGTTTACGGATCGGTATCTATGGCTACACCTTC. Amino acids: CASSLRIGIYGYTF.